Following are 9 T cell receptor beta chains from one sample sequenced in a study of human T cells and chemical hapten exposure. Indicated time point: pre-sensitization, week 0. Treatment defined: therapeutic diphenylcyclopropenone sensitization with weekly scalp DPC. Using its own MiXCR run on the RACE reads, TCRdb lists one record per CDR3 protein. Of 300,000 to 450,000 distinct CDR3 sequences listed, 5% to 6.5% are singletons. Sequenced material: whole blood, taken in connection with sensitization to the hapten diphenylcyclopropenone (DPC). These receptor sequences come from a woman between 50 and 59 years old with alopecia areata. Some clones in this sample may be carry-over from other donors' samples.

This clonotype was seen ten or more times. The chain is built from TRBV5-6 and TRBJ1-1, with a possible D match to TRBD1 (5 bases). The ends were cut back, 4 bases at V and 0 bases at J, with 10 bases in the middle. CDR1 and CDR2 (germline): SGHDT, YYEEEE. The CDR3 is 14 amino acids. The CDR3 here is CASSPTDMNTEAFF. CDR3 DNA: TGTGCCAGCAGCCCGACAGACATGAACACTGAAGCTTTCTTT. Full variable domain (rest looked up from reference TRBV5-6 and TRBJ1-1): DAGVTQSPTHLIKTRGQQVTLRCSPKSGHDTVSWYQQALGQGPQFIFQYYEEEERQRGNFPDRFSGHQFPNYSSELNVNALLLGDSALYLCASSPTDMNTEAFFGQGTRLTVV.

The V call is TRBV15, the J call TRBJ1-1; D not certain. Deletions cut 3 bases from V and 7 bases from J, with 18 bases between. This CDR3 has 15 amino acids. Germline CDR1 LNHNV, CDR2 YYDKDF (reference sequence). CDR3 nucleotides: TGTGCCACCAGCAGCGCCGGGCCCCGATTCGATGAAGCTTTCTTT. It translates to CATSSAGPRFDEAFF.

This clonotype occurred many times. V gene TRBV12-5 combines with J gene TRBJ1-1; D is unresolved. The CDR3 runs to 12 residues. Germline values: CDR1 LGHNT, CDR2 FRNRAP. V was trimmed by 3 bases and J by 2 bases, leaving 4 bases between them. CDR3 sequence reads: CASGLYNTEAFF. The CDR3 nucleotides are TGTGCTAGTGGTTTATATAACACTGAAGCTTTCTTT.

Ten or more counts support this clonotype. The chain is built from TRBV18 and TRBJ2-5; 7 bases fit TRBD2. After removal of 5 bases from V and 4 bases from J, the junction contained 10 bases not matched to a gene. The CDR3 contains 15 residues. CDR1 KGHSH and CDR2 LQKENI come from the germline V gene. The CDR3 loop is CASSSAGAGVETQYF. As DNA, the CDR3 is TGTGCCAGCTCATCCGCCGGGGCGGGAGTAGAGACCCAGTACTTC.

This clonotype occurred many times. V is TRBV15 and J is TRBJ1-2; 11 bases are a match to TRBD1. Germline V gives CDR1 LNHNV, CDR2 YYDKDF (reference sequence). The CDR3 has 16 residues. V was pared by 1 base and J by 3 bases, with 4 bases of the junction left unmatched. The CDR3 is CATSRGGQGAYYGYTF. In DNA form, the CDR3 reads TGTGCCACCAGCAGAGGAGGACAGGGGGCTTACTATGGCTACACCTTC.

The V and J genes are TRBV28 and TRBJ2-7, with D possibly TRBD1 on 6 matching bases. V gave up 7 bases and J gave up 5 bases, with 15 bases separating them. The CDR3 spans 13 residues. CDR1 and CDR2 (germline): MDHEN, SYDVKM. CDR3 DNA sequence: TGTGCCAGCACCGACTGGGACACCCACGAGCAGTACTTC. Residues: CASTDWDTHEQYF.

This clonotype was counted at least ten times. This chain connects TRBV28 to TRBJ2-6; possibly TRBD1 for D (6 bases). CDR1 MDHEN and CDR2 SYDVKM come from the germline V gene. Between the trimmed V and J ends, which lost 7 bases and 2 bases, there was a span of 15 bases. The CDR3 is 16 residues long. For the CDR3, the DNA is TGTGCCAGCAACGGACAGACGTTCCCTGGGGCCAACGTCCTGACTTTC. Amino acid sequence: CASNGQTFPGANVLTF.

This clonotype was picked up a small number of times. The chain carries TRBV27 and TRBJ2-7; no clear D. The CDR3 length is 15 residues. Trimming took 0 bases from V and 0 from J, leaving 9 bases between them. Germline CDR1 reads MNHEY; CDR2 reads SMNVEV (reference sequence). CDR3 DNA: TGTGCCAGCAGTTTATCTACCCCGAGCTCCTACGAGCAGTACTTC. Residues: CASSLSTPSSYEQYF.

This sequence joins TRBV30 and TRBJ1-4; no definite D call. CDR1 and CDR2 (germline): GTSNPN, SVGIG (reference sequence). There are 14 residues in the CDR3. The ends were cut back, 0 bases at V and 8 bases at J, with 13 bases in the middle. CDR3 in DNA: TGTGCCTGGAGTGTACGGGCTTATTGGGAAAAACTGTTTTTT. The encoded protein is CAWSVRAYWEKLFF. Based on the CDR3 plus reference TRBV30 and TRBJ1-4, the full variable domain is SQTIHQWPATLVQPVGSPLSLECTVEGTSNPNLYWYRQAAGRGLQLLFYSVGIGQISSEVPQNLSASRPQDRQFILSSKKLLLSDSGFYLCAWSVRAYWEKLFFGSGTQLSVL.